This T cell receptor (beta chain) was sequenced during a study of blood T cell repertoires in COVID-19. Germline V gives CDR1 ENHRY, CDR2 SYGVKD. The CDR3 has 17 amino acids. After removal of 2 bases from V and 6 bases from J, the junction contained 13 bases not matched to a gene. The method was immunoSEQ multiplex PCR; TCRdb's version includes in-frame clones alone and lacks a portion of them. The sample has roughly 38,000 clones, 91% seen once. The chain joins TRBV10-3 to TRBJ2-3; 8 nucleotides line up with TRBD1. Sequenced: peripheral blood. The clonotype originates from a man aged 45-60 years with active COVID-19. The CDR3 sequence is CAISEGSGQVIKDTQYF. The CDR3 DNA follows: TGTGCCATCAGTGAGGGTTCGGGACAGGTTATTAAGGATACGCAGTATTTT.